This T cell receptor beta chain was retrieved from a study of blood T cell repertoires in COVID-19. The J segment lost 7 bases and the V segment lost 0 bases, leaving 6 bases of the junction unmatched. Germline V gene sequence: CDR1 SGDLS, CDR2 YYNGEE. The CDR3 runs 15 residues. Libraries were prepared by immunoSEQ multiplex PCR; TCRdb keeps only in-frame clonotypes and omits some of them. This sample has approximately 130,000 clones, with around 88% found just once. Material: peripheral blood. The chain uses TRBV9 and TRBJ2-7; 11 nucleotides line up with TRBD1. The sequence was collected from a woman in her fifties or sixties who had recovered from COVID-19. This CDR3 reads CASSVDGQGAQEQYF. The CDR3 bases are TGTGCCAGCAGCGTAGACGGACAGGGGGCGCAAGAGCAGTACTTC. Complete variable domain (other parts from reference TRBV9 and TRBJ2-7): DSGVTQTPKHLITATGQRVTLRCSPRSGDLSVYWYQQSLDQGLQFLIQYYNGEERAKGNILERFSAQQFPDLHSELNLSSLELGDSALYFCASSVDGQGAQEQYFGPGTRLTVT.